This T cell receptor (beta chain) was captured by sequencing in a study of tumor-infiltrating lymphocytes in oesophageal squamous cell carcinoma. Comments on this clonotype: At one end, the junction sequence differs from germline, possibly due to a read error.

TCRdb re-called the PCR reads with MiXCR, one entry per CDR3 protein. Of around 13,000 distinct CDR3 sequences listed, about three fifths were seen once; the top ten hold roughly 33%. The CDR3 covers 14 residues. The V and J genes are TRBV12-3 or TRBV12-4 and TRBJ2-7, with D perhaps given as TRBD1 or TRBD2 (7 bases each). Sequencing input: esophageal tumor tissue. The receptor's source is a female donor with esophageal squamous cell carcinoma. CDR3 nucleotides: TGTGCCAGCACCAGGGGGGGTGTTAATTCACCCCTCCACTTC. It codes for CASTRGGVNSPLHF.